This TCR beta chain derives from a study of T cell repertoires in cytomegalovirus infection (dated by TCRdb to the late 2010s). For the wider study: Recently identified HLA-C-restricted CMV epitopes, whose presentation resists viral immunomodulation, were targeted by peptide stimulations together with well-studied HLA-B-restricted epitopes. Donor HLA type was relevant to the analysis, because carriage of CMV infection together with the matching HLA type was indicated by public TCR beta signatures.

Findings and caveats that apply to the study as a whole: In both this cohort and an independent cohort of 350 to 400 donors, the cumulative frequency of public TCR beta family members distinguished carriers of CMV infection plus the relevant HLA type. The ex vivo response was dominated by HLA-C-restricted CMV-specific TCR beta clonotypes, which also provided the single most frequent clonotype in two of eight donors.

CDR1 and CDR2 (MDHEN, SYDVKM) derive from the germline V gene. Taken from cysteine to phenylalanine, the CDR3 has 15 residues. Just CDR3 DNA is preserved here, 45 bases in frame from base 1. At the junction V is shortened by 6 bases and J by 5 bases, with 17 bases in between. This clonotype was seen a few times. Its antigen is currently not known. No clone much larger than this one lies a single base away; base qualities are absent. Per the publication, the treatment or condition label means: in vitro stimulation with specific CMV peptide epitopes to enrich CMV-specific T cells. For sequencing, an Illumina HiSeq 1500 was employed. TCRdb reprocessing: public reads trimmed at Q25 with fastp, clones called with MiXCR, in-frame beta chains kept. Every distinct CDR3 protein forms one entry, paired with its most common genes and DNA. The table for this sample lists over 250,000 distinct CDR3 sequences; roughly a fifth of them were counted only once. The biggest ten clones account for about 21% of the sample.

Material: cultured PBMCs, obtained from culture after CMV antigen stimulation. The source is a human donor in good health (CMV status not recorded). Some clones in this sample may be carry-over from other donors' samples. This sequence uses TRBV28 and TRBJ1-5, with the D gene not clear enough to name. The nucleotide sequence reads TGTGCCAGCAGCATATTAGGTAGGGAGGATCAGCCCCAGCATTTT. This codes for CASSILGREDQPQHF.